Listed below are T cell receptor beta chains from one sample, sequenced in a study of blood T cell repertoires in COVID-19. Some clones are missing from TCRdb's copy, which holds only in-frame ones; the method was immunoSEQ multiplex PCR. The sample yields under 250,000 clones, around four fifths seen once. The sequencing sample was made of peripheral blood. These receptors were obtained from a woman aged 55-69 years with active or convalescent COVID-19. The CDR3 runs from the conserved cysteine through the conserved F or W. The D gene is left open where the match is weak. Clone size appears in some rows only: once, few, many, or a class for an expanded clone.

>TRBD1|TRBV5-1|TRBJ2-2|-
CASSSSGGLGTANTGELFF
TGCGCCAGCAGCTCCTCAGGGGGTCTAGGGACGGCGAACACCGGGGAGCTGTTTTTT
>-|TRBV10-3|TRBJ2-3|-
CAISGQDDTDTQYF
TGTGCCATCAGTGGACAGGATGACACAGATACGCAGTATTTT
>TRBD1|TRBV6-5|TRBJ2-7|once
CASSNLDRGSYEQYF
TGTGCCAGCTCTAACTTGGACAGGGGATCCTACGAGCAGTACTTC
>TRBD1|TRBV7-9|TRBJ1-2|many
CASSLAALRTGGVEGYTF
TGTGCCAGCAGCTTAGCGGCCCTACGAACAGGGGGCGTTGAAGGCTACACCTTC
>-|TRBV12-3/TRBV12-4|TRBJ2-5|-
CASSLGTRETQYF
TGTGCCAGCAGTCTAGGTACCAGGGAGACCCAGTACTTC
>TRBD2|TRBV6-1|TRBJ2-3|-
CASSELAGVTDTQYF
TGTGCCAGCAGTGAACTTGCGGGGGTCACAGATACGCAGTATTTT
>-|TRBV11-1|TRBJ2-1|-
CASSLGRTDEQFF
TGTGCCAGCAGCTTAGGGCGGACAGATGAGCAGTTCTTC
>TRBD2|TRBV6-1|TRBJ2-5|-
CASSEFFGEGGETQYF
TGTGCCAGCAGTGAATTTTTCGGGGAGGGCGGTGAGACCCAGTACTTC
>-|TRBV24-1|TRBJ1-4|-
CATSGATNEKLFF
TGTGCCACCAGCGGTGCAACTAATGAAAAACTGTTTTTT
>TRBD1|TRBV28|TRBJ1-4|once
CASSFVPGTGMEKLFF
TGTGCCAGCAGTTTCGTCCCCGGGACAGGGATGGAAAAACTGTTTTTT
>TRBD2|TRBV3-1/TRBV3-2|TRBJ2-5|-
CASSQLLAGVGETQYF
TGTGCCAGCAGCCAACTGCTAGCGGGAGTAGGTGAGACCCAGTACTTC
>TRBD1|TRBV6-5|TRBJ1-1|-
CASSRRGGGSAEAFF
TGTGCCAGCAGTCGTCGTGGAGGGGGCAGCGCTGAAGCTTTCTTT
>TRBD2|TRBV15|TRBJ2-1|-
CATSLSGGPPYNEQFF
TGTGCCACCAGCCTTAGCGGGGGGCCCCCCTACAATGAGCAGTTCTTC
>-|TRBV6-5|TRBJ1-1|many
CASRLGTNTEAFF
TGTGCCAGCAGACTAGGAACGAACACTGAAGCTTTCTTT
>TRBD2|TRBV29-1|TRBJ2-1|-
CSVVGLAGASYNEQFF
TGCAGCGTTGTGGGACTAGCGGGAGCTTCCTACAATGAGCAGTTCTTC
>-|TRBV29-1|TRBJ1-2|-
CSAGGADTNYGYTF
TGCAGCGCCGGAGGGGCAGACACTAACTATGGCTACACCTTC
>TRBD2|TRBV10-1|TRBJ2-7|-
CASSREGFPTFPGAFVHEQYF
TGCGCCAGCAGCCGGGAGGGGTTCCCAACCTTTCCGGGGGCGTTCGTCCACGAGCAGTACTTC
>-|TRBV5-1|TRBJ1-2|-
CASSEDSYPGYGYTF
TGCGCCAGCAGCGAGGACAGTTATCCAGGCTATGGCTACACCTTC
>TRBD1|TRBV29-1|TRBJ1-1|-
CSVRTGAKAEAFF
TGCAGCGTTCGGACAGGGGCAAAGGCTGAAGCTTTCTTT
>TRBD1|TRBV2|TRBJ1-4|-
CATNPRATGTGFGFATNEKLFF
TGTGCCACCAACCCGAGAGCGACCGGGACAGGCTTCGGTTTTGCAACTAATGAAAAACTGTTTTTT
>-|TRBV29-1|TRBJ1-2|-
CSADSGNYGYTF
TGCAGCGCGGACAGCGGTAACTATGGCTACACCTTC
>TRBD1|TRBV30|TRBJ1-1|-
CAWSVGTGRGAFF
TGTGCCTGGAGTGTAGGGACAGGGCGGGGAGCTTTCTTT
>TRBD1|TRBV5-1|TRBJ1-2|-
CASSLASFLRGQSNYGYTF
TGCGCCAGCAGCTTGGCCTCTTTTCTTCGGGGACAGTCTAACTATGGCTACACCTTC
>TRBD1|TRBV5-6|TRBJ1-5|-
CASSWDVEGQGNQPQHF
TGTGCCAGCAGTTGGGATGTCGAAGGACAGGGTAATCAGCCCCAGCATTTT
>TRBD1|TRBV7-9|TRBJ1-1|few
CASSGTGGTEAFF
TGTGCCAGCAGCGGGACAGGGGGCACTGAAGCTTTCTTT
>TRBD2|TRBV12-3/TRBV12-4|TRBJ2-7|-
CASRTSADYEQYF
TGTGCCAGCAGGACTAGCGCAGACTACGAGCAGTACTTC
>TRBD2|TRBV5-6|TRBJ2-3|-
CASSFYGTSGWGGTDTQYF
TGTGCCAGCAGCTTCTACGGGACTAGCGGGTGGGGTGGCACAGATACGCAGTATTTT
>-|TRBV19|TRBJ1-4|-
CASSIQDTIVKLFF
TGTGCCAGTAGTATACAGGACACGATCGTAAAACTGTTTTTT
>TRBD2|TRBV3-1/TRBV3-2|TRBJ2-2|once
CASTTRGGHTGELFF
TGTGCCAGCACCACGCGGGGGGGGCACACCGGGGAGCTGTTTTTT
>TRBD1|TRBV5-8|TRBJ1-1|-
CASSLLPGQLNTEAFF
TGTGCCAGCAGCCTATTACCGGGACAGTTGAACACTGAAGCTTTCTTT
>TRBD1|TRBV6-5|TRBJ1-4|-
CASSRTGWVEKLFF
TGTGCCAGCAGCCGGACAGGGTGGGTAGAAAAACTGTTTTTT
>-|TRBV12-1|TRBJ1-1|-
CASSFSGTRGAKKSFF
TGTGCCAGCAGCTTTTCTGGGACACGGGGCGCGAAGAAGTCTTTCTTT
>-|TRBV11-2|TRBJ1-2|-
CASSSGQYGYTF
TGTGCCAGCAGCTCCGGACAGTATGGCTACACCTTC
>-|TRBV7-9|TRBJ2-7|once
CASSLSETFREQYF
TGTGCCAGCAGCTTAAGCGAGACTTTTCGCGAGCAGTACTTC
>-|TRBV7-2|TRBJ1-6|-
CASSLSGTKNSPLHF
TGTGCCAGCAGCCTCTCCGGGACTAAAAATTCACCCCTCCACTTT
>-|TRBV5-1|TRBJ1-2|-
CASSLAGGTNYGYTF
TGCGCCAGCAGCTTGGCGGGAGGAACCAACTATGGCTACACCTTC
>TRBD2|TRBV2|TRBJ2-1|few
CASTPGTSGRGENEQFF
TGTGCCAGCACCCCAGGGACTAGCGGGAGGGGGGAGAATGAGCAGTTCTTC
>-|TRBV5-5|TRBJ1-6|-
CASSLRDNYNSPLHF
TGTGCCAGCAGCCTCCGTGACAACTATAATTCACCCCTCCACTTT
>-|TRBV7-9|TRBJ1-1|-
CASSLVDPEAFF
TGTGCCAGCAGCTTAGTAGATCCTGAAGCTTTCTTT
>-|TRBV19|TRBJ1-2|few
CASSGQISTDGYTF
TGTGCCAGTAGTGGGCAGATTTCTACGGATGGCTACACCTTC
>TRBD2|TRBV3-1/TRBV3-2|TRBJ2-3|-
CASSLGLADTDTQYF
TGTGCCAGCAGCCTGGGACTAGCGGACACAGATACGCAGTATTTT
>TRBD2|TRBV3-1/TRBV3-2|TRBJ2-7|-
CASSQRSGSYEQYF
TGTGCCAGCAGCCAGCGTAGCGGGAGCTACGAGCAGTACTTC
>-|TRBV23-1|TRBJ1-5|-
CASRRNRAQPQHF
TGCGCCAGCAGACGAAACAGGGCTCAGCCCCAGCATTTT
>-|TRBV6-2/TRBV6-3|TRBJ1-1|-
CASSYLLNTEAFF
TGTGCCAGCAGTTACCTCTTGAACACTGAAGCTTTCTTT
>TRBD2|TRBV30|TRBJ2-7|-
CAWSGSRTSGRYEQYF
TGTGCCTGGAGTGGCTCCCGGACTAGCGGGAGATACGAGCAGTACTTC
>TRBD2|TRBV5-1|TRBJ2-3|once
CASSLEASGGVWTDTQYF
TGCGCCAGCAGCTTGGAGGCTAGCGGGGGGGTATGGACAGATACGCAGTATTTT
>-|TRBV24-1|TRBJ2-5|-
CATRGSVKTQYF
TGTGCCACCCGGGGGTCGGTTAAGACCCAGTACTTC
>-|TRBV5-6|TRBJ1-4|-
CASSSGSATNEKLFF
TGTGCCAGCAGTTCCGGGAGCGCAACTAATGAAAAACTGTTTTTT
>TRBD2|TRBV11-2|TRBJ2-1|once
CASSLVGTSGEQFF
TGTGCCAGCAGCTTAGTTGGGACTAGCGGTGAGCAGTTCTTC
>TRBD1|TRBV10-3|TRBJ2-7|-
CAISEAGQGGYEQYF
TGTGCCATCAGTGAGGCCGGACAGGGCGGCTACGAGCAGTACTTC
>TRBD1|TRBV18|TRBJ2-5|-
CASSPGTGPQETQYF
TGTGCCAGCTCACCCGGGACAGGCCCACAAGAGACCCAGTACTTC
>-|TRBV5-5|TRBJ2-5|-
CASSPRVQETQYF
TGTGCCAGCAGCCCCCGGGTCCAAGAGACCCAGTACTTC
>-|TRBV28|TRBJ2-5|-
CASSSRQVQETQYF
TGTGCCAGCAGTTCTCGACAGGTCCAAGAGACCCAGTACTTC